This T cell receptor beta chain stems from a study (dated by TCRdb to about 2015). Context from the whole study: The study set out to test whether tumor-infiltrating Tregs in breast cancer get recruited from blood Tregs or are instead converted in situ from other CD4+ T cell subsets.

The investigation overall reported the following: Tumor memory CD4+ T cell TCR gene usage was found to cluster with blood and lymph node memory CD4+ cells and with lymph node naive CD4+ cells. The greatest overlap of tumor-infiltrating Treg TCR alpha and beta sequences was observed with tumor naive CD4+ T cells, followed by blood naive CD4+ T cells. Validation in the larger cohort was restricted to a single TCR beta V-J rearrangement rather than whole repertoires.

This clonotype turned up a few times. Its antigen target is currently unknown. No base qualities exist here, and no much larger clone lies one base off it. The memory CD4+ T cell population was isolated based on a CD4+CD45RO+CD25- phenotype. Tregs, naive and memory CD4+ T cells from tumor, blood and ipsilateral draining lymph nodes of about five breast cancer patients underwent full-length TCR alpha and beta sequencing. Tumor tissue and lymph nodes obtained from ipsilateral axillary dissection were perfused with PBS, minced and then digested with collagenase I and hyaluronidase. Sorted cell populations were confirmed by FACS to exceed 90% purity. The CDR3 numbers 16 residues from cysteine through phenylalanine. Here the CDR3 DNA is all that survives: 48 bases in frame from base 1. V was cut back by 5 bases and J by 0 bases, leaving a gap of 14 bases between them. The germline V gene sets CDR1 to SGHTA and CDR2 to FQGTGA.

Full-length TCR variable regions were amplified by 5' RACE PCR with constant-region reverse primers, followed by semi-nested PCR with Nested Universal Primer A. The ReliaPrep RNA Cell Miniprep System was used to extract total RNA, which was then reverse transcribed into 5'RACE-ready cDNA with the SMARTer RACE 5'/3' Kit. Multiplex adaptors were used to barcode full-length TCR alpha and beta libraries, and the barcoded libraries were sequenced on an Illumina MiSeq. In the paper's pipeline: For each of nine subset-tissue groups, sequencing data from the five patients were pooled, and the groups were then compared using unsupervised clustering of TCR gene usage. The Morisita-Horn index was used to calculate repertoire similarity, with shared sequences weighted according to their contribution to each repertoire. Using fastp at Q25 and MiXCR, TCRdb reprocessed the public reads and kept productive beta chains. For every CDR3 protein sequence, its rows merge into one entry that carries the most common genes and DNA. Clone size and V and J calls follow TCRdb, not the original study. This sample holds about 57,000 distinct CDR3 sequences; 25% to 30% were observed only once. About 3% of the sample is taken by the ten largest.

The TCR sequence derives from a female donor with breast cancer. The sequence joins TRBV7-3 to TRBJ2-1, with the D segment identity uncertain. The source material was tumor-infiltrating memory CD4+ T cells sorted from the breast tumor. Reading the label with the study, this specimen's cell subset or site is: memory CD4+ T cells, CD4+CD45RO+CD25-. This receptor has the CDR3 CASSQRVDASYNEQFF. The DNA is TGTGCCAGCAGCCAAAGGGTGGACGCCTCCTACAATGAGCAGTTCTTC.